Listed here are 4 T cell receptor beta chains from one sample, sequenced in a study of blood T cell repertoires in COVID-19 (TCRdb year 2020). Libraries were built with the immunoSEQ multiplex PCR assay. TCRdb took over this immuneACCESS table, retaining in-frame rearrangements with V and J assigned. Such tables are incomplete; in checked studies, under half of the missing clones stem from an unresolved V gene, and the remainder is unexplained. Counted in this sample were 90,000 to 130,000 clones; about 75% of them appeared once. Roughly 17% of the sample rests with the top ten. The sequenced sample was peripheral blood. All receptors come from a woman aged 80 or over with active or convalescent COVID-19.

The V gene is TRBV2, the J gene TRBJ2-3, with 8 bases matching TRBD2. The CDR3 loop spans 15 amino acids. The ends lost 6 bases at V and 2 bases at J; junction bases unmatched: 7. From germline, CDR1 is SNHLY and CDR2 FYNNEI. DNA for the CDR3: TGTGCCAGCAGGGCACTAGCGGTCCTCACAGATACGCAGTATTTT. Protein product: CASRALAVLTDTQYF.

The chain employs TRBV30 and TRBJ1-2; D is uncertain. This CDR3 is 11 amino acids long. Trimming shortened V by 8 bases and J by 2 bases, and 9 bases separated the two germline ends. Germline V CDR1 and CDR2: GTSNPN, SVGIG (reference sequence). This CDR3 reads CAEAENYGYTF. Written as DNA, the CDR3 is TGTGCCGAGGCAGAGAACTATGGCTACACCTTC.

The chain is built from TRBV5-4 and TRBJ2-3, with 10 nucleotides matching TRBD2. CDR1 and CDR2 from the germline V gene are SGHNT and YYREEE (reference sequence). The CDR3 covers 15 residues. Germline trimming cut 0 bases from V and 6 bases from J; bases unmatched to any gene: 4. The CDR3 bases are TGTGCCAGCAGCTTGGGGCTAGCGGGAGAGGATACGCAGTATTTT. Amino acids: CASSLGLAGEDTQYF.

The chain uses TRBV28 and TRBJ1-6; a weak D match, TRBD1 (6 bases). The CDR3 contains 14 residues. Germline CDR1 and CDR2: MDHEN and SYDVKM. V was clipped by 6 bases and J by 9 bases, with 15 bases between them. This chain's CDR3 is CASRLRQAGSPLHF. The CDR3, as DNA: TGTGCCAGCAGGCTACGACAGGCTGGTTCACCCCTCCACTTT. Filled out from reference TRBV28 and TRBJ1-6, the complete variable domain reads DVKVTQSSRYLVKRTGEKVFLECVQDMDHENMFWYRQDPGLGLRLIYFSYDVKMKEKGDIPEGYSVSREKKERFSLILESASTNQTSMYLCASRLRQAGSPLHFGNGTRLTVT.